Reported below is one T cell receptor beta chain. This clonotype was detected only a few times. Its antigen specificity is not known. The input lacks base qualities; no much larger clone sits a single base away. Libraries were prepared through PCR. The sequencer was an Illumina HiSeq 2500. TCR libraries were prepared with molecular barcoding, using unique molecular identifiers to normalize TCRbeta repertoire quantification. TCRdb passed the public sequencing reads through fastp at Q25 and MiXCR, retaining productive beta sequences. When rows share a CDR3 protein, they turn into one entry using the most common DNA and genes. This sample gives 300,000 to 400,000 distinct CDR3 sequences in total; 15% to 20% of them show up just once. The ten largest account for about 41% of the sample. What this sample's treatment or condition label stands for: allogeneic hematopoietic cell transplantation with graft depleted of TCRalphabeta T cells and CD19 B cells. The children who served as transplant recipients had been given grafts of TCRalphabeta/CD19-depleted allogeneic hematopoietic cells.

This sample is part of a study of T-cell reconstitution after alpha-beta-depleted transplantation in children (dated by TCRdb to 2016 to 2017). Notes on the research overall: T-cell immune reconstitution after TCRalphabeta/CD19-depleted allogeneic hematopoietic cell transplantation in children was quantitatively tracked in the study by means of TCR repertoire profiling. Points the paper makes about the study in general: In some patients, high TCRbeta diversity at day 60 was attributed to recipient T cells and intrathymic progenitors that had survived conditioning. Over the following months the frequencies of hyperexpanded clones went down, and after one year T-cell counts and TCRbeta diversity were mostly credited to newly produced T cells. The apparently early recovery of alphabetaT-cell counts about two months after transplant reportedly depended on only several hundred rapidly expanded clones that came from non-depleted graft cells.

The germline V gene provides CDR1 SQVTM and CDR2 ANQGSEA. V is cut by 4 bases and J by 5 bases, and the space between the germline ends is 14 bases. The CDR3 runs 13 residues from the cysteine to the phenylalanine. Only the CDR3 DNA stays, 39 bases, in frame from base 1. The rearranged segments are TRBV29-1 and TRBJ1-1, and TRBD1 may be the D gene, going by 5 matching bases. Here the sequenced sample was PBMCs, mostly from graft donor cells, taken 360 days after TCRalphabeta/CD19-depleted stem cell transplant. This TCR came from a male patient aged 2-15 years who had a stem cell transplant for acute lymphoblastic leukemia, so the T cells may come from the graft donor. In nucleotides, the sequence is TGCAGCGTTGTTCCGTCAGGGTGGACTGAAGCTTTCTTT. This translates into CSVVPSGWTEAFF.